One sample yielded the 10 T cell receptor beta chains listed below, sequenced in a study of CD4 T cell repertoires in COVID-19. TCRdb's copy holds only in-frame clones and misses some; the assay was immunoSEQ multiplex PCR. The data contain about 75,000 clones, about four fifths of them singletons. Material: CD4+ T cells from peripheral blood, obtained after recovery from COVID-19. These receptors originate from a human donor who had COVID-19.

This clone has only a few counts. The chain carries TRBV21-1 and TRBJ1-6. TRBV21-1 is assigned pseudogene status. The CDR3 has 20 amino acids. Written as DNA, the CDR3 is TGTGCCAGCAGCAAAGTCAGGACCGCTACCCCCTTTAGTTATAATTCACCCCTCCACTTT. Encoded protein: CASSKVRTATPFSYNSPLHF.

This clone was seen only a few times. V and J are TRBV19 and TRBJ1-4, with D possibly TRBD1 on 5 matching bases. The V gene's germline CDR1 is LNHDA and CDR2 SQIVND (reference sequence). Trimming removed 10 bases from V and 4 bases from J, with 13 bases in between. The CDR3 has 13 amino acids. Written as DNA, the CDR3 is TGTGCCACCAAAGGGACTTTTAATGAAAAACTGTTTTTT. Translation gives CATKGTFNEKLFF.

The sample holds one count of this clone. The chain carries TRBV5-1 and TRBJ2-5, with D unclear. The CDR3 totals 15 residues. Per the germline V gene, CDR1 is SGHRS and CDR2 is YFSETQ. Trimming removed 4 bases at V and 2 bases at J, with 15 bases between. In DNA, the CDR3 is TGCGCCAGCAGCGATGTGCAGGCAGCACAAGAGACCCAGTACTTC. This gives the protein CASSDVQAAQETQYF.

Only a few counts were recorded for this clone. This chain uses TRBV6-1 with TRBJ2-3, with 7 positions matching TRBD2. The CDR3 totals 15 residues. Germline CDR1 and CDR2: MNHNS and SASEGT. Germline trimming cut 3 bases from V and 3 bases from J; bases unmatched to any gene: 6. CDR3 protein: CASSEDRGGTDTQYF. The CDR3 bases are TGTGCCAGCAGTGAGGACCGCGGGGGAACAGATACGCAGTATTTT.

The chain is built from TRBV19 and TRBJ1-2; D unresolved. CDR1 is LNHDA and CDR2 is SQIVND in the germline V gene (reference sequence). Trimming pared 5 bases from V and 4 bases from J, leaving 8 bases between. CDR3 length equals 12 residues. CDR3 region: CASSPDSYGYTF. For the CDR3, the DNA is TGTGCCAGTAGTCCAGATTCCTATGGCTACACCTTC. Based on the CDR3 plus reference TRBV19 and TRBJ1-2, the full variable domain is DGGITQSPKYLFRKEGQNVTLSCEQNLNHDAMYWYRQDPGQGLRLIYYSQIVNDFQKGDIAEGYSVSREKKESFPLTVTSAQKNPTAFYLCASSPDSYGYTFGSGTRLTVV.

The CDR3 sequence is CASIGTGDKDTQYF. In nucleotides, the CDR3 is TGTGCCAGCATAGGGACAGGGGATAAAGATACGCAGTATTTT. The chain carries TRBV5-6 and TRBJ2-3; 10 bases agree with TRBD1. Germline CDR1 reads SGHDT; CDR2 reads YYEEEE. The CDR3 spans 14 residues. With V trimmed by 6 bases and J by 5 bases, 6 bases remained unmatched.

CDR3 region: CASSGLGTNTDTQYF. The CDR3, as DNA: TGTGCCAGCAGTGGACTCGGGACTAACACAGATACGCAGTATTTT. This chain connects TRBV7-6 to TRBJ2-3; 7 nucleotides agree with TRBD2. This CDR3 is built from 15 residues. Germline V gene data show CDR1 as SGHVS and CDR2 as FNYEAQ. The V gene end was trimmed by 6 bases and the J gene end by 2 bases; junction bases not matched to a gene: 8.

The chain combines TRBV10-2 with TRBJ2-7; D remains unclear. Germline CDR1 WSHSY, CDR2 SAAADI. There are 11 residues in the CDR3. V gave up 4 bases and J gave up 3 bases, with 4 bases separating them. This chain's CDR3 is CASSGSYEQYF. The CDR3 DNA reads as TGCGCCAGCAGTGGGAGCTACGAGCAGTACTTC.

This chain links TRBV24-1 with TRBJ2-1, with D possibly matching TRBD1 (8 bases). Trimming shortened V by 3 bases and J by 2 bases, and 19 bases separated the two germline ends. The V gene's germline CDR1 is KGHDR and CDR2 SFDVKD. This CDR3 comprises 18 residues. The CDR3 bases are TGTGCCACCAGTGATAGACTCCCTACAGGGGGGGCCTACAATGAGCAGTTCTTC. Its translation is CATSDRLPTGGAYNEQFF.

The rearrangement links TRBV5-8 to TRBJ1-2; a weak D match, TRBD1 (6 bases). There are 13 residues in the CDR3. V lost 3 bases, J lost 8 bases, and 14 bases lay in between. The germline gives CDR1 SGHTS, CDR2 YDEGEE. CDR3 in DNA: TGTGCCAGCAGCTCGGGGGGGCCGGACGGCTACACCTTC. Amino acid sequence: CASSSGGPDGYTF.